The rows below give T cell receptor beta chains drawn from one sample of a study of cytomegalovirus exposure and HLA in healthy donors. Measured with immunoSEQ multiplex PCR; TCRdb has only the in-frame clones, and not every one. There are under 200,000 clones in the sample; roughly 77% occur only once, and roughly 2.6% lies in the top ten. What was sequenced was PBMCs. Receptors were obtained from a woman between 40 and 50 years old in good health and CMV-seropositive. Both conserved end residues are part of each CDR3. A clone size is listed for some rows: how often the clone was seen (once, few, many), or a class if it is expanded.

V gene	J gene	clone size	CDR3 protein
TRBV5-8	TRBJ2-6	few	CASSRDRGSNGANVLTF
TRBV5-6	TRBJ2-1	many	CASSTGAGGRQFF
TRBV4-1	TRBJ2-7	NA	CASSQDDSWDEQYF
TRBV27	TRBJ2-7	once	CASAPTGQGNEQYF
TRBV7-9	TRBJ1-2	NA	CASSWTGNYGYTF
TRBV18	TRBJ2-3	NA	CASSPPGGYTDTQYF
TRBV4-3	TRBJ1-2	NA	CASSQEVRNYGYTF
TRBV30	TRBJ1-1	NA	CAWSGFGTEAFF
TRBV28	TRBJ2-2	NA	CASSLDSSTGELFF
TRBV5-6	TRBJ2-5	few	CASSRTLGGQETQYF
TRBV7-2	TRBJ1-6	NA	CASSLDLGPNSPLHF
TRBV6-5	TRBJ2-7	NA	CASSQGPYEQYF
TRBV10-3	TRBJ2-5	NA	CAIRRAGGAGETQYF
TRBV27	TRBJ1-6	NA	CASSWDSPWNSPLHF
TRBV4-2	TRBJ2-7	NA	CASSQEPSSYEQYF
TRBV27	TRBJ1-1	once	CASSLSITGGGTEAFF
TRBV6-5	TRBJ2-7	NA	CASSYPTSGEQYF
TRBV19	TRBJ2-5	NA	CASSLQGAETQYF
TRBV7-2	TRBJ2-3	NA	CASLGGTYSTDTQYF
TRBV10-3	TRBJ1-6	NA	CASDRGYNSPLHF
TRBV7-2	TRBJ2-1	NA	CASSMGAGQGEVNEQFF
TRBV27	TRBJ2-4	NA	CASSWSSGDIQYF
TRBV5-1	TRBJ2-1	NA	CASSLISGGDEQFF
TRBV5-1	TRBJ2-1	NA	CASSLGASGTYNEQFF
TRBV2	TRBJ1-4	NA	CASSLRGTANEKLFF
TRBV5-1	TRBJ2-3	NA	CASSGGLAGGRDTQYF
TRBV4-3	TRBJ2-6	NA	CASSQAWRLSGANVLTF
TRBV2	TRBJ1-4	NA	CASSPRSFTGATNEKLFF
TRBV7-9	TRBJ1-1	NA	CASSLETVGEAFF
TRBV19	TRBJ1-4	NA	CASSNYEKLFF
TRBV15	TRBJ1-3	NA	CATAGVSAGNTIYF
TRBV4-1	TRBJ2-3	NA	CASSQDLGGVVAGGGDTQYF
TRBV5-1	TRBJ1-4	few	CASSWGQRTNEKLFF
TRBV6-5	TRBJ1-6	NA	CASSYATGGLNSPLHF
TRBV6-5	TRBJ2-1	NA	CASSRVAGVSEQFF
TRBV6-5	TRBJ1-1	NA	CASSYGQGPEAFF
TRBV6-6	TRBJ2-7	once	CASRPSGRAPYEQYF
TRBV18	TRBJ2-7	NA	CASSRDYEQYF
TRBV28	TRBJ1-3	NA	CASWGGPISGNTIYF
TRBV5-6	TRBJ2-2	NA	CASSPSGGTGELFF
TRBV7-2	TRBJ2-1	NA	CASSPGGGNEQFF
TRBV30	TRBJ2-1	once	CAWSTEGLAGADEQFF
TRBV5-1	TRBJ1-1	NA	CASREQPNTEAFF
TRBV19	TRBJ1-4	NA	CATSATGVEKLFF
TRBV4-1	TRBJ2-1	NA	CASSQVRQANEQFF
TRBV5-6	TRBJ2-1	NA	CASSIDRDSYNEQFF
TRBV7-9	TRBJ1-1	NA	CASSLQDSNTEAFF
TRBV4-3	TRBJ1-6	NA	CASSQVQGGSPLHF
TRBV2	TRBJ2-1	NA	CAGSPRLAGTRSYNEQFF
TRBV5-1	TRBJ1-4	NA	CASSLGGQATTNEKLFF
TRBV10-3	TRBJ2-1	NA	CATSLAGEAREQFF
TRBV11-3	TRBJ2-3	NA	CASSLKGRGTDTQYF
TRBV28	TRBJ1-1	NA	CASSLGAGGRTEAFF
TRBV7-9	TRBJ2-1	NA	CASSILPQGTSYNEQFF
TRBV5-4	TRBJ2-2	few	CASSLQSGRSTGELFF